These T cell receptor beta chains were read from a single sample in a study of T-cell memory formation after mild COVID-19. MiXCR, applied by TCRdb to the 5' RACE reads, yields one record per CDR3 protein. The sample lists around 340,000 distinct CDR3 sequences; 20% to 25% were seen once. The sample was PBMCs or a T cell subset sorted from them (not recorded which). The origin of the receptors is an adult woman who had mild COVID-19 (a few samples of this study predate the infection). Cell type and time point are not known. The CDR3 runs from the conserved cysteine through the conserved F or W. D genes are given only for firm matches. Clone size, where shown, is once, few, many, or a class for clones that have expanded.

>TRBJ2-7|TRBV6-2/TRBV6-3|few|NA
CASSYWGTTTLYEQYF
TGTGCCAGCAGTTATTGGGGGACAACTACCCTCTACGAGCAGTACTTC
>TRBJ2-3|TRBV7-3|NA|NA
CASSLLAGVGGTDTQYF
TGTGCCAGCAGCTTACTCGCCGGTGTGGGAGGTACAGATACGCAGTATTTT
>TRBJ1-1|TRBV29-1|NA|NA
CSAGLENTEAFF
TGCAGCGCTGGTCTGGAAAACACTGAAGCTTTCTTT
>TRBJ1-4|TRBV3-1|few|NA
CASRPGETNEKLFF
TGTGCCAGCAGACCAGGGGAGACAAATGAAAAACTGTTTTTT
>TRBJ2-7|TRBV25-1|NA|NA
CASSDRDSISYEQYF
TGTGCCAGCAGTGACCGGGACTCAATCTCCTACGAGCAGTACTTC
>TRBJ2-5|TRBV7-9|few|NA
CASSWRPGVESETQYF
TGTGCCAGCAGCTGGAGACCCGGCGTGGAATCAGAGACCCAGTACTTC
>TRBJ2-7|TRBV7-2|many|TRBD1
CASSLAQGAWGEQYF
TGTGCCAGCAGCTTAGCCCAGGGGGCTTGGGGCGAGCAGTACTTC
>TRBJ2-1|TRBV30|once|TRBD1
CAWRPGGQYYNEQFF
TGTGCCTGGAGGCCAGGGGGCCAATACTACAATGAGCAGTTCTTC
>TRBJ1-3|TRBV12-3/TRBV12-4|few|NA
CASRPNSSGNTIYF
TGTGCCAGCAGACCCAACAGCTCTGGAAACACCATATATTTT
>TRBJ2-7|TRBV5-4|NA|TRBD1
CASSPTGGAIDEQYF
TGTGCCAGCAGCCCGACAGGGGGCGCAATCGACGAGCAGTACTTC
>TRBJ2-7|TRBV2|NA|TRBD2
CASSETFASGGAFGQYF
TGTGCCAGCAGTGAAACGTTTGCTAGCGGGGGGGCTTTCGGGCAGTACTTC
>TRBJ2-3|TRBV9|few|TRBD1
CASSVVQGSDTQYF
TGTGCCAGCAGCGTAGTACAGGGGTCAGATACGCAGTATTTT
>TRBJ2-3|TRBV6-5|few|NA
CASSYGGTRGTDTQYF
TGTGCCAGCAGTTATGGCGGGACTCGGGGGACAGATACGCAGTATTTT
>TRBJ2-6|TRBV6-4|NA|NA
CASSDGHHSGANVLTF
TGTGCCAGCAGTGACGGACACCACTCTGGGGCCAACGTCCTGACTTTC
>TRBJ2-7|TRBV29-1|few|NA
CSVVVSKSYEQYF
TGCAGCGTTGTAGTATCCAAGTCCTACGAGCAGTACTTC
>TRBJ2-7|TRBV6-6|few|TRBD2
CASSYGGRAYEQYF
TGTGCCAGCAGTTATGGCGGGAGGGCCTACGAGCAGTACTTC
>TRBJ2-7|TRBV19|NA|NA
CASSKASAGYEQYF
TGTGCCAGTAGTAAGGCATCCGCGGGCTACGAGCAGTACTTC
>TRBJ2-6|TRBV5-1|many|NA
CASSPMQVSGANVLTF
TGCGCCAGCAGCCCCATGCAGGTGTCTGGGGCCAACGTCCTGACTTTC
>TRBJ2-3|TRBV24-1|once|TRBD1
CATSDRTGYISDTQYF
TGTGCCACCAGTGACCGGACAGGCTACATCTCTGATACGCAGTATTTT
>TRBJ1-3|TRBV6-5|NA|NA
CASSSTGFTGNTIYF
TGTGCCAGCAGTTCGACAGGATTTACCGGAAACACCATATATTTT
>TRBJ1-5|TRBV10-3|NA|NA
CAISESSGLPGNF
TGTGCCATCAGTGAGTCCTCGGGCCTCCCGGGGAATTTT
>TRBJ2-7|TRBV19|few|NA
CASSQFDTPWSEQYF
TGTGCCAGTAGTCAATTTGACACCCCTTGGAGCGAGCAGTACTTC
>TRBJ1-2|TRBV24-1|NA|TRBD1
CATQQGTYGYTF
TGTGCCACCCAACAGGGGACTTATGGCTACACCTTC
>TRBJ2-3|TRBV11-2|NA|NA
CASSPPLAGTDTQYF
TGTGCCAGCAGCCCCCCCCTGGCGGGCACAGATACGCAGTATTTT
>TRBJ2-3|TRBV7-8|few|TRBD1
CASSPWGRGLDTQYF
TGTGCCAGCAGCCCCTGGGGCAGGGGGCTAGATACGCAGTATTTT
>TRBJ2-3|TRBV27|few|TRBD2
CASSIAGGHTDTQYF
TGTGCCAGCAGCATAGCGGGAGGGCACACAGATACGCAGTATTTT
>TRBJ2-5|TRBV5-4|few|TRBD2
CASSSALAGSTETQYF
TGTGCCAGCAGCTCTGCGCTAGCGGGGTCCACAGAGACCCAGTACTTC
>TRBJ2-1|TRBV29-1|many|NA
CSVEGGAWGNYNEQFF
TGCAGCGTTGAAGGAGGGGCGTGGGGTAACTACAATGAGCAGTTCTTC
>TRBJ1-1|TRBV4-1|NA|NA
CASSQERLNTEAFF
TGCGCCAGCAGCCAAGAACGGCTGAACACTGAAGCTTTCTTT
>TRBJ1-1|TRBV19|NA|NA
CASSIPEGSTEAFF
TGTGCCAGTAGTATCCCGGAGGGGAGCACTGAAGCTTTCTTT
>TRBJ2-1|TRBV6-2/TRBV6-3|NA|NA
CASSRRLNEQFF
TGTGCCAGCAGCCGGAGACTCAATGAGCAGTTCTTC
>TRBJ1-2|TRBV30|NA|NA
CAWSVPAVWGRGYTF
TGTGCCTGGAGTGTACCGGCAGTCTGGGGTCGGGGCTACACCTTC
>TRBJ1-3|TRBV7-9|NA|NA
CASSLAPQGVFSGNTIYF
TGTGCCAGCAGCTTAGCGCCGCAGGGTGTCTTCTCTGGAAACACCATATATTTT
>TRBJ2-3|TRBV9|once|NA
CASVDRYTDTQYF
TGTGCCAGTGTGGACCGATACACAGATACGCAGTATTTT
>TRBJ2-5|TRBV18|few|TRBD1
CASSPLKGQGKETQYF
TGTGCCAGCTCACCACTGAAGGGACAGGGGAAAGAGACCCAGTACTTC
>TRBJ1-4|TRBV20-1|NA|NA
CSAGSGLFF
TGCAGTGCAGGAAGTGGACTGTTTTTT
>TRBJ1-1|TRBV24-1|few|NA
CATSEAGDVTEAFF
TGTGCCACCAGTGAGGCAGGGGATGTGACTGAAGCTTTCTTT
>TRBJ1-2|TRBV7-9|NA|NA
CASSLVGGPTAPYGYTF
TGTGCCAGCAGCTTAGTTGGGGGCCCAACCGCGCCCTATGGCTACACCTTC
>TRBJ1-5|TRBV15|NA|NA
CATSRLAGNQPQHF
TGTGCCACCAGCAGGCTCGCGGGCAATCAGCCCCAGCATTTT
>TRBJ2-7|TRBV5-1|few|NA
CASRPKDKPFSYEQYF
TGCGCCAGCAGGCCCAAGGACAAACCTTTCTCCTACGAGCAGTACTTC
>TRBJ1-1|TRBV5-1|NA|NA
CASSPRPGGEGTEAFF
TGCGCCAGCAGCCCCAGGCCGGGGGGCGAGGGCACTGAAGCTTTCTTT
>TRBJ1-1|TRBV7-3|NA|NA
CASSPTGGYTEAFF
TGTGCCAGCAGCCCGACTGGGGGCTACACTGAAGCTTTCTTT
>TRBJ2-1|TRBV7-2|NA|TRBD2
CASSWTSGPDNEQFF
TGTGCCAGCAGTTGGACTAGCGGGCCTGACAATGAGCAGTTCTTC
>TRBJ2-3|TRBV10-3|NA|TRBD1
CAISEGGRGNQPQYF
TGTGCCATCAGTGAGGGAGGCAGGGGGAATCAGCCCCAGTATTTT
>TRBJ2-3|TRBV4-1|few|NA
CASSQQGTSTDTQYF
TGCGCCAGCAGCCAACAGGGAACTAGCACAGATACGCAGTATTTT
>TRBJ2-1|TRBV29-1|few|NA
CSVETSAGRQLHEQFF
TGCAGCGTTGAAACATCCGCGGGGCGACAGCTTCATGAGCAGTTCTTC
>TRBJ2-7|TRBV27|NA|NA
CASRSLLAFRYEQYF
TGTGCAAGCAGATCCCTCCTAGCATTTCGTTACGAGCAGTACTTC
>TRBJ1-1|TRBV10-2|few|NA
CASSESQGTQAFF
TGCGCCAGCAGTGAGTCGCAGGGGACGCAAGCTTTCTTT
>TRBJ2-5|TRBV6-5|NA|NA
CASSRHDILTGGETQYF
TGTGCCAGCAGTCGACATGACATTTTGACAGGCGGGGAGACCCAGTACTTC